These T cell receptor beta chains were read from a single sample in a study of control samples from healthy donors and cancer patients. Clones were sequenced by immunoSEQ multiplex PCR, and TCRdb holds only the in-frame ones, with some missing. Of about 51,000 clones in the sample, approximately 89% were seen once. Sequencing was done on a sample of PBMCs. The receptors were gathered from a man aged 35-49 years with colorectal cancer. Both conserved end residues are part of each CDR3. The order of the fields is D gene, J gene, V gene, clone size, CDR3 length, CDR3 DNA, CDR3 protein. The D gene is left open where the match is weak. Where a row states a size, it is once, few, many or the class of an expanded clone; other rows omit it.

D gene: -; J gene: TRBJ1-5; V gene: TRBV6-4; clone size: -; CDR3 length: 12; CDR3 DNA: TGTGCCAGCAGTGATGGGCATCAGCCCCAGCATTTT; CDR3 protein: CASSDGHQPQHF
D gene: -; J gene: TRBJ2-1; V gene: TRBV11-2; clone size: -; CDR3 length: 13; CDR3 DNA: TGTGCCAGCACCGATCCGGGGTACAATGAGCAGTTCTTC; CDR3 protein: CASTDPGYNEQFF
D gene: TRBD2; J gene: TRBJ2-7; V gene: TRBV9; clone size: -; CDR3 length: 14; CDR3 DNA: TGTGCCAGCAGCTCTAGCGGGAATTCCCACGAGCAGTACTTC; CDR3 protein: CASSSSGNSHEQYF
D gene: -; J gene: TRBJ2-1; V gene: TRBV24-1; clone size: -; CDR3 length: 16; CDR3 DNA: TGTGCCACCAGTGATTTTGGGGACAAATCCTACAATGAGCAGTTCTTC; CDR3 protein: CATSDFGDKSYNEQFF
D gene: -; J gene: TRBJ2-7; V gene: TRBV5-4; clone size: -; CDR3 length: 13; CDR3 DNA: TGTGCCAGCAGCTTGAGGGCAAGCGACGAGCAGTACTTC; CDR3 protein: CASSLRASDEQYF
D gene: -; J gene: TRBJ1-2; V gene: TRBV5-4; clone size: -; CDR3 length: 13; CDR3 DNA: TGTGCCAGCAGCTACGCAGCGGACTATGGCTACACCTTC; CDR3 protein: CASSYAADYGYTF
D gene: -; J gene: TRBJ2-3; V gene: TRBV19; clone size: -; CDR3 length: 13; CDR3 DNA: TGTGCCAGTAGTCCACAGAGGGACCAGGCGCAGTATTTT; CDR3 protein: CASSPQRDQAQYF
D gene: -; J gene: TRBJ1-2; V gene: TRBV24-1; clone size: -; CDR3 length: 10; CDR3 DNA: TGTGCCTCGCACCCTTGGGGCTACACCTTC; CDR3 protein: CASHPWGYTF
D gene: TRBD2; J gene: TRBJ2-6; V gene: TRBV7-9; clone size: -; CDR3 length: 17; CDR3 DNA: TGTGCCAGCAGCCGCGACGGGAGGTCCTCTGGGGCCAACGTCCTGACTTTC; CDR3 protein: CASSRDGRSSGANVLTF
D gene: TRBD1; J gene: TRBJ2-1; V gene: TRBV6-1; clone size: -; CDR3 length: 17; CDR3 DNA: TGTGCCAGCAGTGCCGGGACAGGGCTATCGGTCTACAATGAGCAGTTCTTC; CDR3 protein: CASSAGTGLSVYNEQFF
D gene: -; J gene: TRBJ1-1; V gene: TRBV9; clone size: -; CDR3 length: 14; CDR3 DNA: TGTGCCAGCAGCCTCCTTGGGGGCAACACTGAAGCTTTCTTT; CDR3 protein: CASSLLGGNTEAFF
D gene: -; J gene: TRBJ2-5; V gene: TRBV5-1; clone size: once; CDR3 length: 11; CDR3 DNA: TGCGCCAGCAGGGAGGGGGAGACCCAGTACTTC; CDR3 protein: CASREGETQYF
D gene: TRBD2; J gene: TRBJ2-7; V gene: TRBV9; clone size: -; CDR3 length: 14; CDR3 DNA: TGTGCCAGCAGCTACCGGGGGGACGAGTACGAGCAGTACTTC; CDR3 protein: CASSYRGDEYEQYF
D gene: -; J gene: TRBJ2-7; V gene: TRBV6-8; clone size: -; CDR3 length: 15; CDR3 DNA: TGTGCCAGAATTAAAGGGGCGAGCAGAGTGGACGAGCAGTACTTC; CDR3 protein: CARIKGASRVDEQYF
D gene: TRBD1; J gene: TRBJ2-7; V gene: TRBV19; clone size: -; CDR3 length: 13; CDR3 DNA: TGTGCCAGTAGCGGGACAGGGGGCTACGAGCAGTACTTC; CDR3 protein: CASSGTGGYEQYF
D gene: -; J gene: TRBJ1-5; V gene: TRBV27; clone size: -; CDR3 length: 14; CDR3 DNA: TGTGCCAGCAGTTCAGCCAGGGGCAATCAGCCCCAGCATTTT; CDR3 protein: CASSSARGNQPQHF
D gene: TRBD1; J gene: TRBJ1-3; V gene: TRBV6-6; clone size: -; CDR3 length: 15; CDR3 DNA: TGTGCCAGCAGGCCAGGGGGGAACTCTGGAAACACCATATATTTT; CDR3 protein: CASRPGGNSGNTIYF
D gene: -; J gene: TRBJ2-3; V gene: TRBV9; clone size: -; CDR3 length: 15; CDR3 DNA: TGTGCCAGCAGCGTACTAGGGGCTAGCACAGATACGCAGTATTTT; CDR3 protein: CASSVLGASTDTQYF
D gene: TRBD1; J gene: TRBJ1-4; V gene: TRBV10-3; clone size: once; CDR3 length: 16; CDR3 DNA: TGTGCCGCCGGACAGGGGCGAGGGACAACTAATGAAAAACTGTTTTTT; CDR3 protein: CAAGQGRGTTNEKLFF
D gene: TRBD1; J gene: TRBJ2-7; V gene: TRBV27; clone size: -; CDR3 length: 14; CDR3 DNA: TGTGCCAGCAGCCCAGGGGGCAAATTCTACGAGCAGTACTTC; CDR3 protein: CASSPGGKFYEQYF